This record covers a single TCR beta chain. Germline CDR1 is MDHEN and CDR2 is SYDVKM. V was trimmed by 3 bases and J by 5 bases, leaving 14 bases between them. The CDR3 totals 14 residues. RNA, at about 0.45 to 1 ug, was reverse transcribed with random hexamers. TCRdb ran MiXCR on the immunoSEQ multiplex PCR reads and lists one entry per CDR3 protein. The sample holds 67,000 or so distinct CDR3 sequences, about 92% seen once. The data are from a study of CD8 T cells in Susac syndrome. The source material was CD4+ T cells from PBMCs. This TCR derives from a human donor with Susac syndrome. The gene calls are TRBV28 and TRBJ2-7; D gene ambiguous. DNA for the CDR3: TGTGCCAGCAGTTTCCGGGCCGTGGTCCACGAGCAGTACTTC. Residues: CASSFRAVVHEQYF.